The source of this TCR beta chain is a study of blood T cell repertoires in COVID-19. Study summary: COVID-19 samples collected from the United States, Italy and Spain covered acute and convalescent phases. Sources were T cells, B-cell-depleted T cells, or PBMCs; the material itself was cDNA or gDNA.

Authors' methods: Estimated nucleated cell counts came from reference gene primer amplification. Here immunoSEQ multiplex PCR was the method, and the copy in TCRdb shows in-frame clones only, minus some. The V and J calls and the clone size are those of that table, but D and trimming were determined from the DNA. The sample holds over 85,000 clones; approximately 85% are singletons and the top ten take 9.5% to 15%. The junction had 14 bases not matched to a gene; V was cut back by 6 bases and J by 0 bases. The germline CDR1 and CDR2 sequences are MNHEY and SVGEGT. There are 20 residues in the CDR3. The material sequenced was peripheral blood. The V gene is TRBV6-2 or TRBV6-3, the J gene TRBJ2-7, with TRBD2 matching over 16 bases. This receptor was taken from a human donor in a cohort sampled during active COVID-19. The CDR3 sequence is CASSPGPGLAGGISSYEQYF. As DNA, the CDR3 is TGTGCCAGCAGCCCCGGGCCGGGACTAGCGGGGGGGATCAGCTCCTACGAGCAGTACTTC.